This T cell receptor beta chain is from a study of shared clonotypes between healthy human individuals. Whole-study results and caveats: Rarefaction indicated that sorted-subset sequencing remained incomplete although depth was large.

The donor cohort consisted entirely of Caucasian adults residing in Nashville, Tennessee. Trimming pared 5 bases from V and 2 bases from J, leaving 15 bases between. This CDR3 has 16 amino acids. Germline V lookup: CDR1 LNHDA, CDR2 SQIVND (reference sequence). This clone was observed many times. Its antigen is unknown. Libraries were prepared by immunoSEQ multiplex PCR; TCRdb keeps only in-frame clonotypes and omits some of them. In the table there are about 980,000 clones, 76% of which are singletons. Sequencing input: memory CD4+ T cells sorted from blood. Specified subset: CD45RA-negative fraction. This TCR was sampled from a young man in good health. The rearrangement links TRBV19 to TRBJ1-4; D not certain. The CDR3 DNA sequence: TGTGCCAGTAGTGGAGCCTCGGGCTACACTAATGAAAAACTGTTTTTT. Translated: CASSGASGYTNEKLFF.